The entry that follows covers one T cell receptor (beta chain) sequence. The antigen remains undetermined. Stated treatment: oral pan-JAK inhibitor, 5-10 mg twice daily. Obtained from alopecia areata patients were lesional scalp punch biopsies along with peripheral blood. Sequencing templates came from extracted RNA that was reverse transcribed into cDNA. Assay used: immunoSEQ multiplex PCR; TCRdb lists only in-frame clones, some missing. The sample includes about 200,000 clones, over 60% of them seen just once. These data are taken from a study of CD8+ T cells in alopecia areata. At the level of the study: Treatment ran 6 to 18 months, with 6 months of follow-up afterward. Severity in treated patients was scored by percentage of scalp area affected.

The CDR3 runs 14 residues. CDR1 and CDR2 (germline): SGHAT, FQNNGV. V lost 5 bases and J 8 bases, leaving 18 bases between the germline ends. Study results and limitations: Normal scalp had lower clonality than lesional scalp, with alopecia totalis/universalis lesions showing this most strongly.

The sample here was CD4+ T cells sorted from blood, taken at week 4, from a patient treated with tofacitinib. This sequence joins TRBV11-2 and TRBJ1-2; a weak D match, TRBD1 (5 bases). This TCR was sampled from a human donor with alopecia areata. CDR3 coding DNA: TGTGCCAGCAGCACCGGGACGACGGAAGCGGGCTACACCTTC. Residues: CASSTGTTEAGYTF.